These T cell receptor beta chains were read from a single sample in a study of T cell repertoires in cytomegalovirus infection. A single record per CDR3 protein comes from TCRdb applying MiXCR to the reads. Seen here are 55,000 to 85,000 distinct CDR3 sequences, roughly 22% observed once, and the top ten hold 55% to 75%. Antigens for these TCRs are unknown. Specimen: CD8+ T cells from cultured PBMCs, collected from culture after CMV antigen stimulation. These receptors originate from a human donor in good health (CMV status not recorded). Some clones in this sample may be carry-over from other donors' samples. Both conserved end residues are part of each CDR3. The D gene is left open where the match is weak. Size values are once, few and many counts, or a class for expanded clones, and some rows have none.

v_gene	j_gene	len	abundance	d_gene	CDR3aa	CDR3nt
TRBV6-8	TRBJ2-3	12	.	TRBD2	CASGSGVDTQYF	TGTGCCAGCGGGAGCGGGGTAGATACGCAGTACTTT
TRBV7-6	TRBJ1-1	13	few	.	CASSLARGTEAFF	TGTGCCAGCAGCTTAGCAAGGGGGACTGAAGCTTTCTTT
TRBV12-3/TRBV12-4	TRBJ2-1	16	few	.	CASSSRGLDFSNEQFF	TGTGCCAGCAGTTCGCGAGGACTCGACTTTTCCAATGAGCAGTTCTTC
TRBV6-1	TRBJ2-1	14	few	TRBD1	CASSRDSDYNEQFF	TGTGCCAGCAGTCGGGACAGTGACTACAATGAGCAGTTCTTC
TRBV12-3/TRBV12-4	TRBJ2-1	16	.	.	CASSFFGGASYNEQFF	TGTGCCAGCAGTTTTTTTGGGGGGGCCTCCTACAATGAGCAGTTCTTC
TRBV28	TRBJ1-1	13	.	.	CASSHGVGVEAFF	TGTGCCAGCAGTCACGGGGTGGGGGTTGAAGCTTTCTTT
TRBV27	TRBJ2-7	17	few	.	CASSLGSGTARRYEQYF	TGTGCCAGCAGTTTAGGCTCCGGGACCGCACGGCGCTACGAGCAGTACTTC
TRBV7-8	TRBJ2-5	15	.	TRBD2	CASSTGLAKQETQYF	TGTGCCAGCAGCACCGGACTAGCGAAACAAGAGACCCAGTACTTC
TRBV6-5	TRBJ1-2	14	few	.	CASSYSTLFDGYTF	TGTGCCAGCAGTTACTCTACCCTATTCGATGGCTACACCTTC
TRBV7-2	TRBJ1-1	15	few	.	CASSQEWGRNTEAFF	TGTGCCAGCAGCCAGGAGTGGGGGCGGAACACTGAAGCTTTCTTT
TRBV4-1	TRBJ1-2	15	.	.	CASSHFRTTNYGYTF	TGCGCCAGCAGCCACTTCAGGACTACTAACTATGGCTACACCTTC
TRBV7-9	TRBJ2-7	16	few	TRBD1	CASSSIQGNLPYEQYF	TGTGCCAGCAGCTCGATACAGGGGAACTTACCCTACGAGCAGTACTTC
TRBV6-2/TRBV6-3	TRBJ2-1	13	.	TRBD1	CASWGQSYNEQFF	TGTGCCAGCTGGGGACAGAGTTACAATGAGCAGTTCTTC